This T cell receptor (beta chain) was found in a study of blood T cells in healthy people across ages. A J-beta primer mix and a sample-barcoded 5' primer were used in a second PCR of roughly 7 to 12 cycles. TCRdb used MiXCR to reprocess the 5' RACE reads, holding one entry per CDR3 protein. The repertoire holds about 1.6 million distinct CDR3 sequences, with 30% to 35% as singletons. Every sample had a minimum of 6.5 million PBMCs isolated. The CDR3 has 13 residues. Germline assignment: CDR1 SNHLY and CDR2 FYNNEI. V shed 7 bases and J shed 3 bases, with 13 bases lying between them. This receptor was obtained from a woman aged 30 to 39 in good health. The V gene is TRBV2, the J gene TRBJ2-7, with TRBD2 as a possible D gene (5 bases). What was sequenced was blood. The CDR3 loop reads CASKRRVFYEQYF. The CDR3 region has the DNA TGTGCCAGCAAACGGCGGGTGTTCTACGAGCAGTACTTC.